The subject of this entry is one T cell receptor (beta chain). Measured with immunoSEQ multiplex PCR; TCRdb has only the in-frame clones, and not every one. The sample lists fewer than 95,000 clones, less than 95% seen once, with around 8% in the top ten. The CDR3 is 12 residues long. Trimming stripped 8 bases from V and 3 bases from J, with 10 bases between. Germline V gene data show CDR1 as ENHRY and CDR2 as SYGVKD. This entry belongs to a study of T cell responses to AZD1222 COVID-19 vaccine. The chain links TRBV10-3 to TRBJ1-2; tentatively, D is TRBD1 (5 bases). The material sequenced was peripheral blood, taken 28 days after the second AZD1222 dose. The TCR originated in an adult who received the AZD1222 COVID-19 vaccine. The CDR3 is CAIGVQDYGYTF. For the CDR3, the DNA is TGTGCCATCGGGGTACAGGACTATGGCTACACCTTC.